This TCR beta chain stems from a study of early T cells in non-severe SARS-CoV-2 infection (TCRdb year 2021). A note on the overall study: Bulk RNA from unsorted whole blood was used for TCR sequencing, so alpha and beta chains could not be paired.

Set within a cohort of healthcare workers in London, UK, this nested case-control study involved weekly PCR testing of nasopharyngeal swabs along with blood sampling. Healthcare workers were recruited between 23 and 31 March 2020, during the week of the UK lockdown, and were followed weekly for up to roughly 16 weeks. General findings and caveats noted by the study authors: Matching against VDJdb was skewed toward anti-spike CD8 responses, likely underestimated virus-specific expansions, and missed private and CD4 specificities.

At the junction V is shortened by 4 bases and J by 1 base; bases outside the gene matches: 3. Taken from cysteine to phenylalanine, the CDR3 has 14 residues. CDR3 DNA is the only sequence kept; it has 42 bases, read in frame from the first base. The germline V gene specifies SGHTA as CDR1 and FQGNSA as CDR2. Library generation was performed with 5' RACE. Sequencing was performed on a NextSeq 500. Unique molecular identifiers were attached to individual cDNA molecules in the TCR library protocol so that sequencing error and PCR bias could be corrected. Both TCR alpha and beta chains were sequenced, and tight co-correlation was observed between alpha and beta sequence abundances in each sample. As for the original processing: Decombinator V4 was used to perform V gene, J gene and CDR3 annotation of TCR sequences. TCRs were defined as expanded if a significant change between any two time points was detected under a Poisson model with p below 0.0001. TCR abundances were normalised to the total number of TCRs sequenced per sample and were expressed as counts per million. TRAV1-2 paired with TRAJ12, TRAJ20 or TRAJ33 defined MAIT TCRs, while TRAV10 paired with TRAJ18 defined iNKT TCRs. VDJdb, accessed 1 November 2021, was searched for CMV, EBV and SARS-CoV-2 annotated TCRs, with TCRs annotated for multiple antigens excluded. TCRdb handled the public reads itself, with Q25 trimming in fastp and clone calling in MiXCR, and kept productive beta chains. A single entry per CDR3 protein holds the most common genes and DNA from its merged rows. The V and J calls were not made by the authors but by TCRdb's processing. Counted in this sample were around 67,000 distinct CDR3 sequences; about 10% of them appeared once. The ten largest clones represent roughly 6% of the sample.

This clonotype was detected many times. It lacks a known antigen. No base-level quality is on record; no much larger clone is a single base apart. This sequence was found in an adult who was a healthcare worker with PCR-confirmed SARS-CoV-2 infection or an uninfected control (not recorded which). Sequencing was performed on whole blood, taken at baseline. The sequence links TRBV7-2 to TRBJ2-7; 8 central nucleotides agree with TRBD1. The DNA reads TGTGCCAGCAGCTCGGGACAGGATTCCTACGAGCAGTACTTC. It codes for CASSSGQDSYEQYF.